This TCR beta chain derives from a study of blood T cell repertoires in COVID-19. Original processing notes: Amplification with reference gene primers provided the estimates of nucleated cell counts. Generated by immunoSEQ multiplex PCR, the TCRdb table keeps only in-frame clones and is missing some. V, J and clone size derive from that table, while D and trimming were established from the DNA sequence. The sample records a few hundred thousand clones, more than 85% being singletons. Sequencing was performed on peripheral blood. This TCR was sampled from a human donor in a cohort sampled during active COVID-19.

The CDR3 coding sequence is TGTGCCAGCAGCCAAGATAAGGGGGCGATTATTCAGTACTTC. Translating gives CASSQDKGAIIQYF. The chain couples TRBV3-1 (or the pseudogene TRBV3-2) to TRBJ2-4; the match to TRBD1 covers 7 bases. V gave up 0 bases and J gave up 10 bases; unmatched junction bases: 6. The germline V gene has CDR1 LGHDT and CDR2 YNNKEL (reference sequence). The CDR3 totals 14 residues.